This note documents a single T cell receptor beta chain sequence. The antigen is not known. The entry originates in a study of T cell responses to AZD1222 COVID-19 vaccine. In germline, CDR1 is SNHLY, CDR2 FYNNEI. There are 13 residues in the CDR3. V lost 6 bases to trimming and J lost 1 base, with 9 bases between them. Study conclusions and caveats: Reportedly, close to half of spike-specific TCRs are directed against unmutated variant regions. There were mostly white British donors and more females than males, and clonal diversity was possibly underestimated.

Sequenced by immunoSEQ multiplex PCR; TCRdb stores in-frame clones only, minus some. The repertoire holds about 92,000 clones, roughly nine tenths seen once, with about 7.5% in the top ten. The clonotype originates from an adult in good health. The rearrangement joins TRBV2 to TRBJ1-1; weak D call: TRBD1 (5 bases). Sequencing used peripheral blood, obtained on day 0 of AZD1222 vaccination. The CDR3 protein is CASSLTGNTEAFF. The CDR3 nucleotides read TGTGCCAGCAGCCTAACAGGGAACACTGAAGCTTTCTTT.